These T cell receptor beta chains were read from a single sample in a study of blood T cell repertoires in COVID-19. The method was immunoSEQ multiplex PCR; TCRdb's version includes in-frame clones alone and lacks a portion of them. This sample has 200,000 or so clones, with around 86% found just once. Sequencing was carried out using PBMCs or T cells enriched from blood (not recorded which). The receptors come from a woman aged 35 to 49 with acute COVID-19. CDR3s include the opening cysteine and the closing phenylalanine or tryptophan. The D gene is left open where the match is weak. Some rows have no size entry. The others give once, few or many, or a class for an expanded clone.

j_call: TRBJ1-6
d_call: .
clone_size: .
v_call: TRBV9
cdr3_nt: TGTGCCAGCAGCGTAGATAGCAGGGGCAATTCACCCCTCCACTTT
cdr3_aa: CASSVDSRGNSPLHF

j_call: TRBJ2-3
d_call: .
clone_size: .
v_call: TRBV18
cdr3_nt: TGTGCCAGCTCAAGCCGACTGGGCGCGGGCCCAGATACGCAGTATTTT
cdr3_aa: CASSSRLGAGPDTQYF

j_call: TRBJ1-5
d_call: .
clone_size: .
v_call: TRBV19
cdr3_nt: TGTGCCAGTAATTTTGTTAGTCAGCCCCAGCATTTT
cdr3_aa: CASNFVSQPQHF

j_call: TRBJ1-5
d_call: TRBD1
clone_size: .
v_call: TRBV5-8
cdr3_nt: TGTGCCAGCAGCCATTATCAGGGGGCCTGGGCTCAGCCCCAGCATTTT
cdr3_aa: CASSHYQGAWAQPQHF

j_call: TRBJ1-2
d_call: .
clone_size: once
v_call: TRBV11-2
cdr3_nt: TGTGCCAGCAGCTTAGATTTAGTCTATGGCTACACCTTC
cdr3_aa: CASSLDLVYGYTF

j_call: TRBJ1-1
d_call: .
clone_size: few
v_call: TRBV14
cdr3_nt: TGTGCCAGCAGCCAAGACTACCAGGGTCGGACTGAAGCTTTCTTT
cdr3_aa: CASSQDYQGRTEAFF

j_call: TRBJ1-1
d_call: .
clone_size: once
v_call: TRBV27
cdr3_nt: TGTGCCAGCAGTTGGGGGGGAGTGAACACTGAAGCTTTCTTT
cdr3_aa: CASSWGGVNTEAFF

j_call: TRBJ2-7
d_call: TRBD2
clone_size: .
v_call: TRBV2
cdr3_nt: TGTGCCAGCAGTGAACGGGGGGGCAGTATCTCCTACGAGCAGTACTTC
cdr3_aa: CASSERGGSISYEQYF

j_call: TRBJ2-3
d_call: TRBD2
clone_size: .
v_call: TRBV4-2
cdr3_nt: TGTGCCAGCAGCCAAGATCTAGCGGGGGGCACAGATACGCAGTATTTT
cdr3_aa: CASSQDLAGGTDTQYF

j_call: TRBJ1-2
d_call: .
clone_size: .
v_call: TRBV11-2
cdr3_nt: TGTGCCAGCAGCCCAGGGATTGCATATGGCTACACCTTC
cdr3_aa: CASSPGIAYGYTF

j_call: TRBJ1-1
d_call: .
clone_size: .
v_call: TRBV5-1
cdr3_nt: TGCGCCAGCAGCTTAAGGAACAGGAACACTGAAGCTTTCTTT
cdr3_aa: CASSLRNRNTEAFF

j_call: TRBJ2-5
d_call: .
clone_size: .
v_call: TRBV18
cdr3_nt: TGTGCCAGCTCCCCCCGCGGAGAGACCCAGTACTTC
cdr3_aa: CASSPRGETQYF

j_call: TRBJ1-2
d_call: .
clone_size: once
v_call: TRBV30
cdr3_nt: TGTGCCTGGAGTGTACTGAATGGCTACACCTTC
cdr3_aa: CAWSVLNGYTF

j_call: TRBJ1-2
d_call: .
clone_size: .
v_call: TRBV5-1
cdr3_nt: TGCGCCAGCCAGGGGTTGGAGGTCTATGGCTACACCTTC
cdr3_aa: CASQGLEVYGYTF

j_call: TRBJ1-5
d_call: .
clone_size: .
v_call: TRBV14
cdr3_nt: TGTGCCAGCAGCCCCGGTTCCTCTCGGCCCCAGCATTTT
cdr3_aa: CASSPGSSRPQHF

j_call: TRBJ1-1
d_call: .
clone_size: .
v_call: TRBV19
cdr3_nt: TGTGCCAGTAGTATAATGGGGACACCGAACACTGAAGCTTTCTTT
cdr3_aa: CASSIMGTPNTEAFF

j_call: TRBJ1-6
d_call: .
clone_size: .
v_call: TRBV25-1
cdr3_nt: TGTGCCAGCAGTGAGGTCAGGGCAATTTCACCCCTCCACTTT
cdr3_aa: CASSEVRAISPLHF